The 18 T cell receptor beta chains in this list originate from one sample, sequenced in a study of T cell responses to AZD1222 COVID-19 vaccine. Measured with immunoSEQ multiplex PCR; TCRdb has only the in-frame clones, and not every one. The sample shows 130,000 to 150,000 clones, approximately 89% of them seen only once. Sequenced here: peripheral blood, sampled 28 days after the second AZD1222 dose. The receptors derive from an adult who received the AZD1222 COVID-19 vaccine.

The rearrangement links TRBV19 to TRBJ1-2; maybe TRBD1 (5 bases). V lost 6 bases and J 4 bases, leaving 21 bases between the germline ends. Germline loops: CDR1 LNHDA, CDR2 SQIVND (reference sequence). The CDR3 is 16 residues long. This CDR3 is CASRLRDGWQSYGYTF. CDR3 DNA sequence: TGTGCCAGTAGGCTCCGGGACGGATGGCAATCCTATGGCTACACCTTC.

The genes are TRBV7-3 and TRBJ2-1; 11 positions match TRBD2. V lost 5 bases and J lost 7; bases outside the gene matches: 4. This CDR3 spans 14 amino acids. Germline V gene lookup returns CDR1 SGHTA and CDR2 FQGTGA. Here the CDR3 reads CASSPGTSGNEQFF. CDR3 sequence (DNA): TGTGCCAGCAGCCCCGGGACTAGCGGTAATGAGCAGTTCTTC.

CDR3 sequence reads: CASSLETYPGVGNEQFF. CDR3 nucleotides: TGTGCCAGCAGCTTAGAAACTTACCCGGGAGTAGGTAATGAGCAGTTCTTC. The chain links TRBV11-2 to TRBJ2-1; TRBD2 might be the D (6 bases). This CDR3 region has 17 residues. Trimming removed 0 bases at V and 7 bases at J, with 19 bases between. Germline CDR1 is SGHAT and CDR2 is FQNNGV.

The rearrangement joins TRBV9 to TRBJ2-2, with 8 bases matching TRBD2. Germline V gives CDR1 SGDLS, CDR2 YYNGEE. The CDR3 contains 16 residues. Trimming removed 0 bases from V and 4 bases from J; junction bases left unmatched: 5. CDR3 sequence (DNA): TGTGCCAGCAGCGTAGGAAGCGGGAGCCGCACCGGGGAGCTGTTTTTT. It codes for CASSVGSGSRTGELFF. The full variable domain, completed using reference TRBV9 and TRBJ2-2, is DSGVTQTPKHLITATGQRVTLRCSPRSGDLSVYWYQQSLDQGLQFLIQYYNGEERAKGNILERFSAQQFPDLHSELNLSSLELGDSALYFCASSVGSGSRTGELFFGEGSRLTVL.

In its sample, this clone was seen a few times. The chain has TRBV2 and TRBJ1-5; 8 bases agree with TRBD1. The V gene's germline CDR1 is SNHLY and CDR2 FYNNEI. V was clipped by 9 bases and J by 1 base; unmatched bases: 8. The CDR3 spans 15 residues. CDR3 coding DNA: TGTGCCAGTAACAGGAGGACAGGGAGCAATCAGCCCCAGCATTTT. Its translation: CASNRRTGSNQPQHF.

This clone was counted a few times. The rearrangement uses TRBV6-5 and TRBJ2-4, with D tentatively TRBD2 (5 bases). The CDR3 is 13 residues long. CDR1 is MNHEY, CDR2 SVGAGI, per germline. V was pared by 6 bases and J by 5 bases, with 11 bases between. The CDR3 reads CASRLGLENIQYF. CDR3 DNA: TGTGCCAGCAGACTAGGGCTCGAAAACATTCAGTACTTC.

CDR3 sequence: CASSQGRGGYNEQFF. The DNA of the CDR3 is TGCGCCAGCAGCCAAGGGAGAGGGGGGTACAATGAGCAGTTCTTC. The V and J genes are TRBV4-3 and TRBJ2-1; perhaps D is TRBD1 or TRBD2 (6 bases each). The CDR3 is made up of 15 amino acids. Trimming shortened V by 1 base and J by 4 bases, and 11 bases separated the two germline ends. Per germline, CDR1 LGHNA and CDR2 YSLEER.

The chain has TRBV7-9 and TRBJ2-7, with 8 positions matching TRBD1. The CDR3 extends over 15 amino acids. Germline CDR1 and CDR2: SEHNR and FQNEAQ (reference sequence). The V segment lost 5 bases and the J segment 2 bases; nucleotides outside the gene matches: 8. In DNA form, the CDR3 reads TGTGCCAGCAGCCCAGACAGGGGCCCCCCCTACGAGCAGTACTTC. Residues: CASSPDRGPPYEQYF.

The CDR3 DNA reads TGCGCCAGCAGTGAGCCCCGTTGGGACCATGAAAAACTGTTTTTT. As protein: CASSEPRWDHEKLFF. J is TRBJ1-4 and V is TRBV10-1; a possible D gene is TRBD1 (5 bases). Germline values: CDR1 WNHNN, CDR2 SYGVQD (reference sequence). This CDR3 is built from 15 residues. Trimming shortened V by 2 bases and J by 6 bases, and 13 bases separated the two germline ends.

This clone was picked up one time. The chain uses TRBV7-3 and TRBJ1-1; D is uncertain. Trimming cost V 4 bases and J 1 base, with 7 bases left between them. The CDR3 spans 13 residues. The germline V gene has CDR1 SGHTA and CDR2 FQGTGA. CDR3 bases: TGTGCCAGCAGCTGGTCTACGAACACTGAAGCTTTCTTT. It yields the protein CASSWSTNTEAFF.

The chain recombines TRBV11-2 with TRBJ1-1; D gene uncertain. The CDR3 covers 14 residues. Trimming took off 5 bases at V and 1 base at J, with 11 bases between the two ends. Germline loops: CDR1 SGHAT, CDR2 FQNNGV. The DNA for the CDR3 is TGTGCCAGCAGCGTGGGTTGGAGGAACACTGAAGCTTTCTTT. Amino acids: CASSVGWRNTEAFF.

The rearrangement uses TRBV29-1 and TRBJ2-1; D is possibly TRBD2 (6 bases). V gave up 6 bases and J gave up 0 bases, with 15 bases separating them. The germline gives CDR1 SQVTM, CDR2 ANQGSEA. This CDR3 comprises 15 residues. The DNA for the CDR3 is TGCAGCGTAAAATTAGCGGCCAGCTCCTACAATGAGCAGTTCTTC. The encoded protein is CSVKLAASSYNEQFF.

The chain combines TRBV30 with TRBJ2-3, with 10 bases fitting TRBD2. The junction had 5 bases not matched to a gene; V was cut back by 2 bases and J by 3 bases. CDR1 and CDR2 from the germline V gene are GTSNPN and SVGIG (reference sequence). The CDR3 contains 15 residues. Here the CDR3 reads CAWSHSGRGTDTQYF. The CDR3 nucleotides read TGTGCCTGGAGTCACAGCGGGAGGGGGACAGATACGCAGTATTTT.

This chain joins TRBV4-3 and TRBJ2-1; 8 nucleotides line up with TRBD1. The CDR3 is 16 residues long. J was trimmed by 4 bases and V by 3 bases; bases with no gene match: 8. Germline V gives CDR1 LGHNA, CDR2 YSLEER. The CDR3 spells CASSHRWDRTYNEQFF. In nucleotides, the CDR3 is TGCGCCAGCAGCCACCGCTGGGACAGGACTTACAATGAGCAGTTCTTC.

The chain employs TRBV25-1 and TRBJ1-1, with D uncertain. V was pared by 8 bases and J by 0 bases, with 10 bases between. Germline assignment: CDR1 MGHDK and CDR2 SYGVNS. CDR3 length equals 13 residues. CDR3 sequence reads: CASSAPMNTEAFF. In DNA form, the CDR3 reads TGTGCCAGCTCGGCCCCTATGAACACTGAAGCTTTCTTT.

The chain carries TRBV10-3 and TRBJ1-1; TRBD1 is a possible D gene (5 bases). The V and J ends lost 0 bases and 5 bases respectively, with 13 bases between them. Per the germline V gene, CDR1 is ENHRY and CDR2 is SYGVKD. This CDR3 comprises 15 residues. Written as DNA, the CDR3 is TGTGCCATCAGTGAGTCGCCAGGGAGACTTACTGAAGCTTTCTTT. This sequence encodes CAISESPGRLTEAFF.

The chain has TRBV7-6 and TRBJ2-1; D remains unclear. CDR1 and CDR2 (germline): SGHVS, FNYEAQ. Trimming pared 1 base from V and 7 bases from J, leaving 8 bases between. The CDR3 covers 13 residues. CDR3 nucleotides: TGTGCCAGCAGCTTAGTAGAATGGAATGAGCAGTTCTTC. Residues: CASSLVEWNEQFF.

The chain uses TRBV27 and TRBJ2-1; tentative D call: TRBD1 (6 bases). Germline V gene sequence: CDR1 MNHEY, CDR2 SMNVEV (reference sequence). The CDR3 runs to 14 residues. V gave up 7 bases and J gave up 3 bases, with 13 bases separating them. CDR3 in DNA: TGTGCCAGCATCTCCGGGACACGCTACAATGAGCAGTTCTTC. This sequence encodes CASISGTRYNEQFF.